This T cell receptor (beta chain) was retrieved from a study of Graves' ophthalmopathy and Graves' hyperthyroidism. Regarding the study as a whole: Ophthalmopathy progression predictions by the model showed about 72% specificity and 70.59% sensitivity. Most thyroid clonotypes with frequency above 0.001 were detected in blood too.

Amplification targeted the TCR beta CDR3 regions, with RNA transcripts as the source material. After a first-round RT-PCR with HTBI primers, a second-round multiplex PCR was run. TCRdb used MiXCR to reprocess the multiplex PCR reads, holding one entry per CDR3 protein. The sample carries a few hundred thousand distinct CDR3 sequences, 15% recorded once. V gave up 6 bases and J gave up 5 bases, with 11 bases separating them. The CDR3 is 12 amino acids. This clonotype has ten or more counts. The target antigen is unknown. Sequencing used peripheral blood. This TCR was recovered from a woman younger than 30 with stable Graves' hyperthyroidism. The rearrangement uses TRBV12-3 or TRBV12-4 and TRBJ2-7; D call uncertain. CDR3 sequence (DNA): TGTGCCAGCAGATTTGGTGGGGACGAGCAGTACTTC. Translated, it gives CASRFGGDEQYF.